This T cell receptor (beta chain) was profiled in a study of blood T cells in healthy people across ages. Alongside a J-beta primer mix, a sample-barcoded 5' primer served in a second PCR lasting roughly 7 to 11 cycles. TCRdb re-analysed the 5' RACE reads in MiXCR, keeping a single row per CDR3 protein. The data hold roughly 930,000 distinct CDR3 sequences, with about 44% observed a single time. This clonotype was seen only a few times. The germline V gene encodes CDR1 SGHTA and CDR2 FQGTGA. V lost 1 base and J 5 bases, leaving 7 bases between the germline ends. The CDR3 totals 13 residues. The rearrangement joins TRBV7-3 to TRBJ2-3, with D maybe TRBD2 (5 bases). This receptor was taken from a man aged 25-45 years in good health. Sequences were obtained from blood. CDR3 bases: TGTGCCAGCAGCTTAAGGGAGAAAGATACGCAGTATTTT. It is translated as CASSLREKDTQYF. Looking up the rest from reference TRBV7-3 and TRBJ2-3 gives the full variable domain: GAGVSQTPSNKVTEKGKYVELRCDPISGHTALYWYRQSLGQGPEFLIYFQGTGAADDSGLPNDRFFAVRPEGSVSTLKIQRTERGDSAVYLCASSLREKDTQYFGPGTRLTVL.